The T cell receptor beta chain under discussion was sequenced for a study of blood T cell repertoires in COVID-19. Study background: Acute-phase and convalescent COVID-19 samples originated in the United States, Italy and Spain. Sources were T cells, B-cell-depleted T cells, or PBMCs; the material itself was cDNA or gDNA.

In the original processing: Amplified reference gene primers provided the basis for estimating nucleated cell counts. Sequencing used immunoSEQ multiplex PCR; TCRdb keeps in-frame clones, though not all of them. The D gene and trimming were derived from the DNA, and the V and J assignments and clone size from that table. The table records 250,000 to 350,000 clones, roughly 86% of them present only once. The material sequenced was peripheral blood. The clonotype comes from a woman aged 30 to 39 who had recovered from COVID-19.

CDR3 region: CASSANSGPYEQYF. CDR3 in DNA: TGTGCCAGCAGCGCTAATAGCGGGCCCTACGAGCAGTACTTC. The genes are TRBV9 and TRBJ2-7, with 7 bases fitting TRBD2. The CDR3 spans 14 residues. Trimming removed 3 bases from V and 2 bases from J; junction bases left unmatched: 5. Germline CDR1 and CDR2: SGDLS and YYNGEE. The variable domain in full, completed from reference TRBV9 and TRBJ2-7, reads DSGVTQTPKHLITATGQRVTLRCSPRSGDLSVYWYQQSLDQGLQFLIQYYNGEERAKGNILERFSAQQFPDLHSELNLSSLELGDSALYFCASSANSGPYEQYFGPGTRLTVT.